Below, 11 T cell receptor beta chains from the same sample are listed, as sequenced in a study of T cell responses to AZD1222 COVID-19 vaccine. Profiled with immunoSEQ multiplex PCR; TCRdb holds only in-frame clones, not every one. The sample contains some 110,000 clones, about 88% of which appear only once. Here the sequenced sample was peripheral blood, taken 28 days after the second AZD1222 dose. All receptors come from an adult who received the AZD1222 COVID-19 vaccine.

The genes are TRBV12-3 or TRBV12-4 and TRBJ2-1; D not resolved. The CDR3 has 11 residues. The V and J ends lost 3 bases and 10 bases respectively, with 7 bases between them. The CDR3 region is CASSFTHEQFF. As DNA, the CDR3 is TGTGCCAGCAGTTTTACCCACGAGCAGTTCTTC.

J is TRBJ2-1 and V is TRBV25-1; D is perhaps TRBD1 or TRBD2 (5 bases each). Germline CDR1 and CDR2: MGHDK and SYGVNS. Trimming took off 5 bases at V and 8 bases at J, with 10 bases between the two ends. The CDR3 runs 12 residues. The CDR3 spells CASSLRGYEQFF. The CDR3 DNA is TGTGCCAGCAGTCTCCGGGGCTATGAGCAGTTCTTC.

This clone was seen once. The rearrangement links TRBV11-2 to TRBJ1-5; no firm D call. V lost 5 bases and J 7 bases, leaving 9 bases between the germline ends. CDR1 and CDR2 from the germline V gene are SGHAT and FQNNGV. CDR3 length: 12 amino acids. The CDR3 spells CASSRGGQPQHF. The CDR3 bases are TGTGCCAGCAGCCGCGGAGGACAGCCCCAGCATTTT. The complete variable domain, with remaining parts taken from reference TRBV11-2 and TRBJ1-5, reads EAGVAQSPRYKIIEKRQSVAFWCNPISGHATLYWYQQILGQGPKLLIQFQNNGVVDDSQLPKDRFSAERLKGVDSTLKIQPAKLEDSAVYLCASSRGGQPQHFGDGTRLSIL.

The table lists this clone with many counts. The rearrangement links TRBV5-6 to TRBJ2-5, with TRBD1 matching 11 bases. Germline assignment: CDR1 SGHDT and CDR2 YYEEEE. The CDR3 contains 17 residues. The trim removed 2 bases at V and 2 bases at J, leaving 8 bases unmatched. CDR3 DNA sequence: TGTGCCAGCAGCTTTAAGGACAGGGGGCTCCTACAAGAGACCCAGTACTTC. This translates into CASSFKDRGLLQETQYF.

The gene calls are TRBV7-9 and TRBJ1-1; no definite D call. V was pared by 5 bases and J by 5 bases, with 6 bases between. The CDR3 is 11 residues long. Germline V gene lookup returns CDR1 SEHNR and CDR2 FQNEAQ (reference sequence). The CDR3 nucleotides read TGTGCCAGCAGCCTTGAGACTGAAGCTTTCTTT. The encoded protein is CASSLETEAFF.

This clone was picked up one time. The DNA for the CDR3 is TGTGCCAGCAGCGTAGGTGGACAGGGGTACGAGCAGTACTTC. Encoded protein: CASSVGGQGYEQYF. The chain employs TRBV9 and TRBJ2-7, with TRBD1 matching over 9 bases. In germline, CDR1 is SGDLS, CDR2 YYNGEE. The CDR3 consists of 14 residues. V trimming: 0 bases; J trimming: 4 bases; junction bases outside the gene matches: 2.

The chain joins TRBV7-8 to TRBJ1-1; the D gene is possibly TRBD1 (5 bases). CDR1 and CDR2 (germline): SGHVS, FQNEAQ. V was cut by 5 bases and J by 5 bases, with 15 bases left in between. This CDR3 comprises 14 residues. The CDR3 nucleotides read TGTGCCAGCAGCCGGAATGGGGGGAGGACTGAAGCTTTCTTT. Its translation: CASSRNGGRTEAFF.

This chain joins TRBV2 and TRBJ1-6; possibly TRBD1 for D (6 bases). This CDR3 region has 16 residues. The germline V and J ends were trimmed by 2 bases and 5 bases, with 13 bases remaining between them. Germline values: CDR1 SNHLY, CDR2 FYNNEI. CDR3 nucleotide sequence: TGTGCCAGCAGTGAAAATGGGGGGCGGAATAATTCACCCCTCCACTTT. This encodes CASSENGGRNNSPLHF.

J is TRBJ1-2 and V is TRBV24-1; 7 nucleotides match TRBD1. In germline, CDR1 is KGHDR, CDR2 SFDVKD. V gave up 4 bases and J gave up 0 bases; unmatched junction bases: 4. There are 15 residues in the CDR3. The CDR3: CATSDRQGANYGYTF. CDR3 DNA sequence: TGTGCCACCAGTGACCGACAGGGAGCTAACTATGGCTACACCTTC.

V gene TRBV5-5 combines with J gene TRBJ1-1; TRBD1 matches 12 bases. The germline V gene encodes CDR1 SGHKS and CDR2 YYEKEE (reference sequence). The CDR3 consists of 15 residues. Trimming at V came to 4 bases and at J to 1 base, leaving 2 bases not matched to a gene. Here the CDR3 reads CASSRDRGRNTEAFF. CDR3 nucleotides: TGTGCCAGCAGCCGGGACAGGGGGCGGAACACTGAAGCTTTCTTT.

The chain recombines TRBV30 with TRBJ1-1, with D possibly matching TRBD1 (5 bases). The CDR3 has 16 amino acids. V dropped 4 bases and J dropped 1 base, with 19 bases sitting between them. Germline V gives CDR1 GTSNPN, CDR2 SVGIG (reference sequence). CDR3 nucleotide sequence: TGTGCCTGGATGTTTGGGGGATCCAGCCAGAACACTGAAGCTTTCTTT. Translated: CAWMFGGSSQNTEAFF.